This T cell receptor (beta chain) appears in the sequencing data of a study of neurological immune-mediated disorders. This clonotype was recorded many times. The CDR3 contains 13 residues. The junction had 6 bases not matched to a gene; V was cut back by 0 bases and J by 12 bases. Germline loops: CDR1 SGHRS, CDR2 YFSETQ. Unsorted libraries were derived from 2 million PBMCs stored at -80 C. The cDNA came from 5'RACE with 10-nucleotide random UMIs. Every sequencing run generated in excess of 160 million TCR-beta sequences. These sequences covered 15-18 subjects. Using its own MiXCR run on the 5' RACE reads, TCRdb lists one record per CDR3 protein. The sample has roughly 60,000 distinct CDR3 sequences; 10% to 12% are singletons.

The chain carries TRBV5-1 and TRBJ2-1; 7 bases map to TRBD2. Material for sequencing was PBMCs. The receptor's source is a man aged 60-69 years in good health. CDR3 DNA sequence: TGCGCCAGCAGCTTGGAGGCCTGGGGGGGGCAGTTCTTC. It translates to CASSLEAWGGQFF. The full variable domain, completed using reference TRBV5-1 and TRBJ2-1, is KAGVTQTPRYLIKTRGQQVTLSCSPISGHRSVSWYQQTPGQGLQFLFEYFSETQRNKGNFPGRFSGRQFSNSRSEMNVSTLELGDSALYLCASSLEAWGGQFFGPGTRLTVL.